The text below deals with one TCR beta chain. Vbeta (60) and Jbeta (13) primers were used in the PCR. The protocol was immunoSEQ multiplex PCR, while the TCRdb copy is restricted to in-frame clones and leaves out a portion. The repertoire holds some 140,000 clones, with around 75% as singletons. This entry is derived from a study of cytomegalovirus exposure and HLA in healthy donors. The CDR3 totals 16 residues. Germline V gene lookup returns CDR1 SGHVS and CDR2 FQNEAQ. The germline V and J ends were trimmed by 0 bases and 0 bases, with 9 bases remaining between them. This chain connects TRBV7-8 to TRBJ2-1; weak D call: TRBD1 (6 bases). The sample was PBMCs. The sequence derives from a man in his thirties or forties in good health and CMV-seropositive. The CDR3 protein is CASSLAVGASYNEQFF. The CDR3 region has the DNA TGTGCCAGCAGCTTAGCAGTGGGGGCCTCCTACAATGAGCAGTTCTTC.